Ten or more counts support the clone carrying this T cell receptor beta chain. Its cognate antigen is unknown. One entry per CDR3 protein results from TCRdb running MiXCR on the reads. The sample consists of under 300,000 distinct CDR3 sequences, over 9% of them appearing once. This specimen comes from a study of T cell repertoires in cytomegalovirus infection. In the study overall: Carrying CMV and the relevant HLA type showed in public TCR beta signatures.

Study-wide findings and caveats: Of the TCR beta families, the public ones yielded a cumulative frequency that identified carriers of CMV plus the relevant HLA. What dominated the ex vivo response were HLA-C-restricted CMV-specific TCR beta clonotypes.

The clonotype was recovered from a human donor in good health (CMV status not recorded). Some clones in this sample may be carry-over from other donors' samples. Sequencing was performed on PBMCs.

The CDR3 bases are TGTGCCAGCAGCCTCCCACTTTTGGCTAGCGGGGGGGCCGGGTACAATGAGCAGTTCTTC. This gives the protein CASSLPLLASGGAGYNEQFF. This chain joins TRBV7-2 and TRBJ2-1; 12 bases map to TRBD2. The J segment lost 4 bases and the V segment lost 5 bases, leaving 18 bases of the junction unmatched. This CDR3 has 20 residues. The V gene's germline CDR1 is SGHTA and CDR2 FQGNSA.